This TCR beta chain was recorded in a study of beta chain features in type 1 diabetes. On the study more broadly: Patients did not differ from healthy donors in age, gender or cell yield. Findings and caveats of the study: The study found that naive, central memory and Treg TCRB repertoires appeared more similar in patients than in healthy donors. Researchers report that Type 1 diabetes patients had moderately but significantly shorter TCRB CDR3s across all four CD4+ subsets.

Expressed TCRB transcripts were sequenced because the isolated RNA had all been reverse transcribed beforehand. This table comes from immunoSEQ multiplex PCR, and its TCRdb copy is limited to in-frame clones, with some not included. The table records 250,000 to 350,000 clones, over 11% of them present only once. This clone was seen more than once but under ten times. Antigen: not known. This TCR came from a man between 25 and 39 years old with type 1 diabetes. Sample: naive CD4+ T cells from blood.

The DNA of the CDR3 is TGTGCCAGCAGTTTGGAGGGCGCGAATACGCAGTATTTT. Its protein product is CASSLEGANTQYF. The chain couples TRBV28 to TRBJ2-3; possible D gene TRBD2, 6 bases. The CDR3 runs 13 residues. Deletions cut 3 bases from V and 7 bases from J, with 11 bases between. Germline lookup yields CDR1 MDHEN and CDR2 SYDVKM. The variable domain in full, with the rest retrieved from reference TRBV28 and TRBJ2-3, is DVKVTQSSRYLVKRTGEKVFLECVQDMDHENMFWYRQDPGLGLRLIYFSYDVKMKEKGDIPEGYSVSREKKERFSLILESASTNQTSMYLCASSLEGANTQYFGPGTRLTVL.